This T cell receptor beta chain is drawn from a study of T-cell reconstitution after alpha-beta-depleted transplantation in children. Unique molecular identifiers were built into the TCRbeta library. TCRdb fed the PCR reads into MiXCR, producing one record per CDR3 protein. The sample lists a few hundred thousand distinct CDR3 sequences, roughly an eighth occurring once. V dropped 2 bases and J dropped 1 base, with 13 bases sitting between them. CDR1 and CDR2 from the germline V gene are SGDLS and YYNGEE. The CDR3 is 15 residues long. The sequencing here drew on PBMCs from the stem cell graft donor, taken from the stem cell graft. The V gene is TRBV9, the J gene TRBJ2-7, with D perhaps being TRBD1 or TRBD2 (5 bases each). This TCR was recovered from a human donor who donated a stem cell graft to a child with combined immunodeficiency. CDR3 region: CASSVTGTPSYEQYF. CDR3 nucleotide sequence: TGTGCCAGCAGCGTTACCGGGACCCCGTCCTACGAGCAGTACTTC.